This T cell receptor (beta chain) was profiled in a study of OX40 agonist ivuxolimab in advanced cancers. Background on the whole study: Ivuxolimab was a fully human IgG2 agonistic monoclonal antibody targeting the costimulatory receptor OX40 (CD134). The point of sequencing TCRbeta in the periphery was to test whether ivuxolimab changed TCR sequence diversity and drove clonal T-cell expansion. Three dose-escalation patients achieved partial responses, one with hepatocellular carcinoma and two with cutaneous melanoma. The monotherapy dose-escalation portion (N ≈ 57 patients) of the phase I ivuxolimab trial is reported in the paper. Intravenous ivuxolimab was administered to patients every 2 weeks at six dose levels: 0.01, 0.1, 0.3, 1.5, 3 and 10 mg/kg. Of the roughly 52 dose-escalation patients, hepatocellular carcinoma was present in 19, melanoma in around 15, renal cell carcinoma in 9 and head and neck cancer in 9. The dose-escalation cohort was 82.7% male with a mean age of 60 years, ranging from roughly 23 to 90. Prior anti-PD-1, anti-PD-L1 or anti-CTLA-4 therapy was permitted, and approximately 40% of dose-escalation patients had received checkpoint inhibitors. Summary of the overall study and its limitations: Partial responders in the 0.1-3.0 mg/kg groups had among the lowest normalized peripheral clonal expansion, especially among CD8+ T cells. On average, CD8+ T cells showed more expanded clones than CD4+ T cells after ivuxolimab. Which antigens the clonally expanded peripheral T cells were specific for was not determined. Low levels of normalized T-cell clonal expansion were also shown by some nonresponding patients. At doses of 0.1 to 3.0 mg/kg, clonal expansion of both CD4+ and CD8+ blood T cells was observed from baseline to week 6.

As for this clone: The antigen it recognizes is unknown. No base-level quality is on record; no much larger clone is a single base apart.

CDR1 is given as SGHVS and CDR2 as FQNEAQ, both from the germline V gene. From the cysteine up to the phenylalanine, the CDR3 has a length of 17 residues. Just CDR3 DNA is preserved here, 51 bases in frame from base 1. Compared with germline, V lacks 0 bases and J lacks 5 bases; bases without a gene match: 6. Genomic DNA was extracted from sorted cells for sequencing of the TCRbeta CDR3 region. The immunoSEQ Assay was used to sequence the TCRbeta CDR3 regions. The immuneACCESS repertoire file appears here via TCRdb, limited to in-frame rearrangements. These files lack a portion of the clones; in checked studies, under half of the deficit traces to unresolved V genes, and the cause of the others is not known. The sample yields 40,000 to 60,000 clones; roughly 90% were counted once. The ten largest make up around half of the sample. The trial excluded patients who had a history of autoimmune disease or were on systemic immunosuppression. In every dose cohort, peripheral blood was drawn for TCR sequencing at baseline, cycle 4 day 1, and cycle 7 day 1. Samples came from an open-label, multicenter, first-in-human phase I dose-escalation trial of ivuxolimab. The trial enrolled adults with locally advanced or metastatic head and neck squamous cell, hepatocellular, melanoma or renal cell carcinoma. Before TCR sequencing, CD4+ T cells and CD8+ T cells were sorted from peripheral blood as separate populations.

This sequence was found in an adult with an advanced solid tumor such as melanoma, head and neck, liver or kidney cancer. This chain joins TRBV7-8 to TRBJ2-2; TRBD2 aligns with 10 central bases. Sequencing used CD4+ or CD8+ T cells sorted from blood, obtained in a trial of the OX40 agonist ivuxolimab. The DNA is as follows: TGTGCCAGCAGCTTAGCTTGGCTAGCGGGGGATACCGGGGAGCTGTTTTTT. It codes for CASSLAWLAGDTGELFF.